The clone carrying this T cell receptor beta chain was seen more than once but under ten times. CDR1 is SEHNR and CDR2 is FQNEAQ in the germline V gene (reference sequence). The CDR3 covers 15 residues. The ends were cut back, 5 bases at V and 0 bases at J, with 10 bases in the middle. The sample belongs to a study of blood T cells in healthy people across ages. Study details: Using template switching, researchers captured about one barcoded beta molecule for each two T cells.

Then a second PCR, running about 7 to 11 cycles, was carried out with a sample-barcoded 5' primer and a J-beta primer mix. Every molecule of cDNA carried a tag from a template-switch adaptor with 12 random nucleotides. Samples each returned at least 2.5 million CDR3-containing paired-end reads. Each CDR3 protein is one row after TCRdb ran MiXCR on the 5' RACE reads. The repertoire has roughly 1 million distinct CDR3 sequences, roughly a quarter of them found once; the top ten carry less than 0.75%. In addition, the sample was reused for a study of T cells of mothers and their children.

This TCR derives from a girl aged 2 to 9 in good health. The chain uses TRBV7-9 and TRBJ2-2; no definite D call. The source material was blood. The CDR3 coding sequence is TGTGCCAGCAGCCAGACACCTTCGAACACCGGGGAGCTGTTTTTT. This translates into CASSQTPSNTGELFF.